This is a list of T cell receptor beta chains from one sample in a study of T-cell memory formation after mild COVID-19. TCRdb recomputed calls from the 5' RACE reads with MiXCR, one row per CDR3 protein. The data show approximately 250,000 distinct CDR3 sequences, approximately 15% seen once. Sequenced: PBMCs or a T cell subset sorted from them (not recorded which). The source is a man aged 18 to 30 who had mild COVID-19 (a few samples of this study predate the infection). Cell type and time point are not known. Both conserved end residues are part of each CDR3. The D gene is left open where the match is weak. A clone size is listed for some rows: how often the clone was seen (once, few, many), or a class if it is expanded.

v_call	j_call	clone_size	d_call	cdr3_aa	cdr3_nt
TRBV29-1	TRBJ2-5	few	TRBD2	CSGGLAGGLGPETQYF	TGCAGCGGTGGACTAGCGGGGGGGCTGGGCCCAGAGACCCAGTACTTC
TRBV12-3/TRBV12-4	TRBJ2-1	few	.	CASSNSEQFF	TGTGCCAGCAGCAATAGTGAGCAGTTCTTC
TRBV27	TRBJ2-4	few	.	CASSSLAKNIQYF	TGTGCCAGCAGTTCATTAGCCAAAAACATTCAGTACTTC
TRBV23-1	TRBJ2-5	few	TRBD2	CASRGRGGQSGETQYF	TGCGCCAGCAGGGGGCGGGGGGGCCAAAGTGGAGAGACCCAGTACTTC
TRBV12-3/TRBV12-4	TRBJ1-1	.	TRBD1	CASSFPFRIRGLGTEAFF	TGTGCCAGCAGTTTCCCCTTCCGGATCAGGGGGCTAGGGACTGAAGCTTTCTTT
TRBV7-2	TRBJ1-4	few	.	CASSSPLGGAREKLFF	TGTGCCAGCAGCTCCCCTTTGGGGGGGGCCCGCGAAAAACTGTTTTTT
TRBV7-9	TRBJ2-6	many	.	CASGNLGSSGANVLTF	TGTGCCAGCGGTAATCTGGGATCCTCTGGGGCCAACGTCCTGACTTTC
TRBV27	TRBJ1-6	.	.	CASSPKGVSNSPLHF	TGTGCCAGCAGTCCTAAGGGGGTATCTAATTCACCCCTCCACTTT
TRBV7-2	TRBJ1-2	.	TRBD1	CASSSGGQGVYGYTF	TGTGCCAGCAGCTCCGGGGGACAGGGGGTATATGGCTACACCTTC
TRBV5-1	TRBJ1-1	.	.	CASSLVIGSAEAFF	TGCGCCAGCAGCTTGGTTATAGGGAGTGCTGAAGCTTTCTTT
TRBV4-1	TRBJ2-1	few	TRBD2	CASSQDAGGSYNEQFF	TGCGCCAGCAGCCAAGATGCGGGGGGTTCCTACAATGAGCAGTTCTTC
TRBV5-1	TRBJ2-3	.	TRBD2	CASSEGLDRDTQYF	TGCGCCAGCAGCGAGGGACTAGACAGAGATACGCAGTATTTT
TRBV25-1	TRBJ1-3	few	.	CASSEFGSSGNTIYF	TGTGCCAGCAGTGAATTTGGCAGCTCTGGAAACACCATATATTTT
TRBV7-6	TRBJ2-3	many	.	CASSLGRLDTQYF	TGTGCCAGCAGCTTAGGCCGTCTAGATACGCAGTATTTT
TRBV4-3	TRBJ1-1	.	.	CASSHRGRVNTEAFF	TGCGCCAGCAGCCACCGAGGGAGGGTGAACACTGAAGCTTTCTTT
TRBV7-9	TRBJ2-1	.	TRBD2	CASSFSSGVFRNNEQFF	TGTGCCAGCAGCTTTTCTAGCGGGGTTTTTCGGAACAATGAGCAGTTCTTC
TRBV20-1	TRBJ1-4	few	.	CSARDPGGSDEKLFF	TGCAGTGCTAGAGATCCGGGAGGGTCGGATGAAAAACTGTTTTTT
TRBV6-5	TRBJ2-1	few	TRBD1	CASSSTGGRANEQFF	TGTGCCAGCAGTTCTACAGGGGGTAGAGCCAATGAGCAGTTCTTC
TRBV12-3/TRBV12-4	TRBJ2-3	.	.	CASSLGPRGTDTQYF	TGTGCCAGCAGTTTGGGTCCGAGGGGGACAGATACGCAGTATTTT
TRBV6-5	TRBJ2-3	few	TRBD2	CASNRGGGTDTQYF	TGTGCCAGCAACCGGGGGGGCGGCACAGATACGCAGTATTTT
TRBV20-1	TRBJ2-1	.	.	CSANPFSYNEQFF	TGCAGTGCTAATCCCTTCTCCTACAATGAGCAGTTCTTC
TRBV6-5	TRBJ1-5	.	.	CASSPDENQPQHF	TGTGCCAGCAGTCCCGACGAAAATCAGCCCCAGCATTTT